The rows below give T cell receptor beta chains drawn from one sample of a study of T cells after posttransplantation cyclophosphamide. Clones were read by immunoSEQ multiplex PCR, and TCRdb kept only the in-frame ones, dropping some. The sample has thousands of clones, roughly four fifths seen once. The source material was CD4+ T cells sorted from blood, sampled 950 to 1,200 days after allogeneic stem cell transplant with posttransplant cyclophosphamide. These receptors all stem from a female patient in her 40s who received an allogeneic stem cell transplant from a related donor, was CMV-positive, and had no GVHD. These T cells may partly come from the graft donor. The CDR3 runs from the conserved cysteine through the conserved F or W. The D gene is left open where the match is weak. Clone size appears in some rows only: once, few, many, or a class for an expanded clone.

j_call clone_size v_call d_call cdr3_nt cdr3_aa
TRBJ1-2 - TRBV27 TRBD1 TGTGCCAGCAGTCCCCGACAGGGTAACTATGGCTACACCTTC CASSPRQGNYGYTF
TRBJ2-2 - TRBV6-4 - TGTGCCAGCAGTGCGTTGGGGCAGGGCATCGGGGAGCTGTTTTTT CASSALGQGIGELFF
TRBJ1-6 - TRBV18 TRBD1 TGTGCCAGCTCACGTCCGGGACAGGGTAATTCCCCCCTCCACTTT CASSRPGQGNSPLHF
TRBJ1-2 few TRBV5-4 TRBD1 TGTGCCAGCAGCTTGAACAGGGGGAACGATGGCTACACCTTC CASSLNRGNDGYTF
TRBJ2-1 - TRBV5-1 - TGCGCCAGCAGCTTTGGTCTTAGCGACAATGAGCAGTTCTTC CASSFGLSDNEQFF
TRBJ1-2 - TRBV29-1 - TGCAGCGTTGAACGGGGAGGGGGGGGCTACACCTTC CSVERGGGGYTF
TRBJ1-6 few TRBV4-3 - TGCGCCAGCAGCCAAGCCCCAGGGGAGAAGAGGAATTCACCCCTCCACTTT CASSQAPGEKRNSPLHF
TRBJ2-5 once TRBV7-2 - TGTGCCAGCAGCTTAAAGACTGCCTTTCAAGAGACCCAGTACTTC CASSLKTAFQETQYF
TRBJ1-2 - TRBV28 - TGTGCCAGCAGTTCCTCCTATACGAACTATGGCTACACCTTC CASSSSYTNYGYTF
TRBJ1-5 - TRBV5-5 TRBD1 TGTGCCAGCAGCTTGACAGGGGTGAGCAATCAGCCCCAGCATTTT CASSLTGVSNQPQHF
TRBJ1-2 - TRBV19 - TGTGCCAGTATAGCACAGGGAGTTCACTATGGCTACACCTTC CASIAQGVHYGYTF
TRBJ1-5 few TRBV19 - TGTGCCAGTAGAAGGACTCAACCGAATCAGCCCCAGCATTTT CASRRTQPNQPQHF
TRBJ2-1 - TRBV7-2 TRBD2 TGTGCCAGCAGCTTAGTCTCTGCGGGGGGGCCCGGGGATGAGCAGTTCTTC CASSLVSAGGPGDEQFF
TRBJ2-7 once TRBV25-1 - TGTGCCAGCAGTGAATCGGTTTACGAGCAGTACTTC CASSESVYEQYF
TRBJ1-1 few TRBV19 - TGTGCCAGTAGTATGGGACACAGGAACACTGAAGCTTTCTTT CASSMGHRNTEAFF
TRBJ1-6 - TRBV11-2 - TGTGCCAGCAGCTTGTGGCGGGAGGATTCACCCCTCCACTTT CASSLWREDSPLHF
TRBJ2-1 - TRBV5-1 - TGCGCCAGCAGTAACGGGGACTTCTACAATGAGCAGTTCTTC CASSNGDFYNEQFF
TRBJ1-1 - TRBV7-3 TRBD1 TGTGCCAGCAGCTTAGTAGGACAGGGGACCACTGAAGCTTTCTTT CASSLVGQGTTEAFF
TRBJ2-7 - TRBV11-3 TRBD1 TGTGCCAGCATCCCCCGGGACAGGGGATCCTACGAGCAGTACTTC CASIPRDRGSYEQYF
TRBJ2-7 - TRBV19 TRBD2 TGTGCCAGTACCGCTAGCGGGGGCCTCTCCTACGAGCAGTACTTC CASTASGGLSYEQYF
TRBJ2-5 - TRBV2 TRBD1 TGTGCCAGCAGTTTGGACAGGGCGTACCAAGAGACCCAGTACTTC CASSLDRAYQETQYF
TRBJ2-7 - TRBV2 - TGTGCCAGCCTTCTTGGTGGACTACCCTACGAGCAGTACTTC CASLLGGLPYEQYF
TRBJ1-5 few TRBV2 - TGTGCCAGCAGTGAGGGGACACCAACCTATCAGCCCCAGCATTTT CASSEGTPTYQPQHF
TRBJ2-3 - TRBV5-5 - TGTGCCAGCAGCTTAACTTCCGATACGCAGTATTTT CASSLTSDTQYF
TRBJ1-6 - TRBV9 - TGTGCCAGCAGCCCCCAGACCAGGGAAAATTCACCCCTCCACTTT CASSPQTRENSPLHF
TRBJ2-3 - TRBV7-2 - TGTGCCAGCGCTACAGGGGAGGTGGCAGATACGCAGTATTTT CASATGEVADTQYF
TRBJ2-1 - TRBV15 - TGTGCCACCAGCAGAGATCTCGGGGGACGGAACAATGAGCAGTTCTTC CATSRDLGGRNNEQFF
TRBJ2-7 - TRBV9 TRBD2 TGTGCCAGCAGCGTAGCGGCTAGCGGGGGGGACTACGAGCAGTACTTC CASSVAASGGDYEQYF
TRBJ1-4 - TRBV27 - TGTGCCAGCAGGGGCCGGAGGACGGATGAAAAACTGTTTTTT CASRGRRTDEKLFF
TRBJ2-1 once TRBV7-3 - TGTGCCAGCAGCGCAAACCCGGGGGGCGGCGGTGAGCAGTTCTTC CASSANPGGGGEQFF
TRBJ2-1 - TRBV7-8 - TGTGCCAGCAGCCACCGACTAGGAAAAGGCAATGAGCAGTTCTTC CASSHRLGKGNEQFF
TRBJ1-6 - TRBV7-6 - TGTGCCAGCAGCTTAGCGCCGGTGAGCTCCTATAATTCCCCCCTCCACTTT CASSLAPVSSYNSPLHF
TRBJ1-5 - TRBV5-8 TRBD1 TGTGCCAGCGACTTGCCAGGGGGAGGTAGCAATCAGCCCCAGCATTTT CASDLPGGGSNQPQHF
TRBJ2-4 - TRBV4-1 - TGCGCCAGCAGCCAAGAGGGTCGACTATTATCGGGCATTCAGTACTTC CASSQEGRLLSGIQYF
TRBJ2-7 - TRBV7-8 - TGTGCCAGCACCCAGCCCAGGGGAACCTCCTACGAGCAGTACTTC CASTQPRGTSYEQYF
TRBJ2-5 - TRBV7-9 TRBD1 TGTGCCAGCAGCCCTGGACAGGGACAGACCCAGTACTTC CASSPGQGQTQYF
TRBJ2-7 - TRBV11-2 - TGTGCCAGCAGCTTCTCTAGCGCCTACGAGCAGTACTTC CASSFSSAYEQYF
TRBJ2-3 - TRBV9 - TGTGCCAGCAGCGTAGGGGCGGGAAGGGTAGATACGCAGTATTTT CASSVGAGRVDTQYF
TRBJ1-1 few TRBV5-1 - TGCGCCAGCAGCTTGGCTGGGGGCTTGGGTGAAGCTTTCTTT CASSLAGGLGEAFF
TRBJ1-5 - TRBV19 - TGTGCCAGTAGTATTCTTCAGGGCAATCAGCCCCAGCATTTT CASSILQGNQPQHF
TRBJ2-2 - TRBV28 - TGTGCCAGCAGTTCAACCCCCGGAGGGTCGAACACCGGGGAGCTGTTTTTT CASSSTPGGSNTGELFF
TRBJ2-1 - TRBV4-2 TRBD1 TGTGCCAGCAGCCAGGGCTCGACAGGGGCGGGCGATGTTGAGCAGTTCTTC CASSQGSTGAGDVEQFF
TRBJ2-7 - TRBV7-8 TRBD1 TGTGCCAGCAGCTTAAACAGGGGGTACGAGCAGTACTTC CASSLNRGYEQYF
TRBJ1-2 - TRBV5-1 - TGCGCCAGCAGCCCGTTGAGTGTCGTCTTTACTAACTATGGCTACACCTTC CASSPLSVVFTNYGYTF
TRBJ1-5 - TRBV2 - TGTGCCAGCAGGGTCAGCGCCAATCAGCCCCAGCATTTT CASRVSANQPQHF
TRBJ1-2 once TRBV5-4 TRBD1 TGTGCCAGCAGGATACAGGGGTACGGCTATGGCTACACCTTC CASRIQGYGYGYTF
TRBJ2-2 few TRBV28 TRBD1 TGTGCCAGCAGTTTCAGGACAGGGGGCACCGGGGAGCTGTTTTTT CASSFRTGGTGELFF
TRBJ1-4 - TRBV11-2 - TGTGCCAGCAGCTTAAGCAGGGTTAATGAAAAACTGTTTTTT CASSLSRVNEKLFF
TRBJ1-6 once TRBV6-4 - TGTGCCAGCAGTGACTCTTCTACGGTGCCCTATAATTCACCCCTCCACTTT CASSDSSTVPYNSPLHF
TRBJ1-6 - TRBV7-2 TRBD1 TGTGCCAGCAGCGCGCAACAGGGGGCACGGTCACCCCTCCACTTT CASSAQQGARSPLHF
TRBJ1-2 once TRBV5-4 - TGTGCCAGCAGCTCCCCCAGGGGAAACTATGGCTACACCTTC CASSSPRGNYGYTF
TRBJ2-5 - TRBV7-2 TRBD1 TGTGCCAGCAGCAACACAGGGGAGAAGGAGACCCAGTACTTC CASSNTGEKETQYF
TRBJ2-7 medium-sized TRBV5-4 TRBD1 TGTGCCAGCAGCTTCCCCGGGACAGGGGGCGGCGAGCAGTACTTC CASSFPGTGGGEQYF